The clone carrying this T cell receptor (beta chain) was observed at least ten times. TCRdb passed the reads through MiXCR, listing each CDR3 protein once. This sample has some 300,000 distinct CDR3 sequences, with 9.6% found just once. The sample is drawn from a study of T cell repertoires in cytomegalovirus infection. Sequencing used PBMCs. The sequence was obtained from a human donor in good health (CMV status not recorded). Some clones in this sample may be carry-over from other donors' samples.

The CDR3 region has the DNA TGTGCCAGCAGCACGACAGTGAGGGATGGCTACACCTTC. This gives the protein CASSTTVRDGYTF. The V and J genes are TRBV7-8 and TRBJ1-2, with D possibly matching TRBD1 (5 bases). V dropped 5 bases and J dropped 6 bases, with 13 bases sitting between them. The CDR3 contains 13 residues. CDR1 is SGHVS, CDR2 FQNEAQ, per germline.